A single sample is the source of the 22 T cell receptor beta chains below, sequenced in a study of T cell responses to AZD1222 COVID-19 vaccine. Data came from immunoSEQ multiplex PCR; TCRdb stores just in-frame clones and leaves some out. Here the sample spans around 180,000 clones, 80% to 90% being singletons. The material sequenced was peripheral blood, taken on day 0 of AZD1222 vaccination. The receptors were sampled from an adult in good health.

The genes are TRBV6-5 and TRBJ2-2; 9 bases match TRBD1. Unmatched junction bases numbered 9, after V lost 9 bases and J lost 4 bases. CDR1 and CDR2 (germline): MNHEY, SVGAGI. The CDR3 has 15 residues. The CDR3 region is CASLIPGQGTGELFF. DNA of the CDR3: TGTGCCAGTCTTATACCGGGACAGGGCACCGGGGAGCTGTTTTTT.

This chain connects TRBV5-1 to TRBJ1-4; TRBD1 matches at 9 bases. Germline V CDR1 and CDR2: SGHRS, YFSETQ. This CDR3 region has 16 residues. J was trimmed by 0 bases and V by 6 bases; bases with no gene match: 6. The CDR3 region has the DNA TGCGCCAGCATGCTGACAGGGGGAGCAACTAATGAAAAACTGTTTTTT. Its translation is CASMLTGGATNEKLFF.

The gene calls are TRBV27 and TRBJ2-5; D ambiguous. The V end lost 2 bases, the J end lost 2 bases, and 15 bases lay between the germline ends. The germline CDR1 and CDR2 sequences are MNHEY and SMNVEV (reference sequence). The CDR3 loop spans 16 amino acids. The DNA for the CDR3 is TGTGCCAGCAGTTTAAATCGGTATGCGGCTCAAGAGACCCAGTACTTC. It translates to CASSLNRYAAQETQYF.

This clone was recorded once. The gene calls are TRBV2 and TRBJ2-6; no clear D gene. The CDR3 is made up of 15 amino acids. Germline V lookup: CDR1 SNHLY, CDR2 FYNNEI. Trimming took 5 bases from V and 0 from J, leaving 8 bases between them. DNA of the CDR3: TGTGCCAGCAGTCAAGAAAGCTCTGGGGCCAACGTCCTGACTTTC. Encoded protein: CASSQESSGANVLTF. Complete variable domain (other parts from reference TRBV2 and TRBJ2-6): EPEVTQTPSHQVTQMGQEVILRCVPISNHLYFYWYRQILGQKVEFLVSFYNNEISEKSEIFDDQFSVERPDGSNFTLKIRSTKLEDSAMYFCASSQESSGANVLTFGAGSRLTVL.

DNA of the CDR3: TGTGCCAGCAGCGTAGACAGCTACTATGGCTACACCTTC. Residues: CASSVDSYYGYTF. The genes are TRBV9 and TRBJ1-2, with no clear D. The CDR3 is made up of 13 amino acids. V gave up 0 bases and J gave up 3 bases, with 6 bases separating them. Germline V CDR1 and CDR2: SGDLS, YYNGEE.

V and J are TRBV19 and TRBJ1-1; D unclear. Germline V gene data show CDR1 as LNHDA and CDR2 as SQIVND (reference sequence). The CDR3 covers 14 residues. The germline V and J ends were trimmed by 5 bases and 0 bases, with 10 bases remaining between them. In DNA, the CDR3 is TGTGCCAGTAGTGCGAGAATACTGAACACTGAAGCTTTCTTT. It yields the protein CASSARILNTEAFF.

The chain is built from TRBV2 and TRBJ2-3; D gene ambiguous. Germline V gene sequence: CDR1 SNHLY, CDR2 FYNNEI. Trimming stripped 6 bases from V and 4 bases from J, with 8 bases between. The CDR3 extends over 12 amino acids. This chain's CDR3 is CASRTIPDTQYF. CDR3 DNA: TGTGCCAGCAGGACGATCCCAGATACGCAGTATTTT.

The chain carries TRBV6-5 and TRBJ2-2; TRBD1 aligns across 9 bases. Germline CDR1 and CDR2: MNHEY and SVGAGI. Unmatched junction bases numbered 4, after V lost 6 bases and J lost 2 bases. This CDR3 contains 15 residues. As DNA, the CDR3 is TGTGCCAGCAGGACGGGACAGGGAAACACCGGGGAGCTGTTTTTT. Amino acid sequence: CASRTGQGNTGELFF.

The V gene is TRBV5-1, the J gene TRBJ1-2; 8 nucleotides match TRBD1. V lost 0 bases and J lost 7; bases outside the gene matches: 2. Germline values: CDR1 SGHRS, CDR2 YFSETQ. The CDR3 has 13 amino acids. This chain's CDR3 is CASSLDRGAGYTF. As DNA, the CDR3 is TGCGCCAGCAGCTTGGACAGGGGGGCTGGCTACACCTTC. The full variable domain, in which reference TRBV5-1 and TRBJ1-2 provide the parts outside the CDR3, is KAGVTQTPRYLIKTRGQQVTLSCSPISGHRSVSWYQQTPGQGLQFLFEYFSETQRNKGNFPGRFSGRQFSNSRSEMNVSTLELGDSALYLCASSLDRGAGYTFGSGTRLTVV.

V and J are TRBV6-2 or TRBV6-3 and TRBJ2-5; TRBD2 agrees at 14 bases. CDR3 length equals 16 residues. Germline loops: CDR1 MNHEY, CDR2 SVGEGT. Losses at the gene ends were 4 bases for V and 5 bases for J; bases not matched to a gene: 6. The CDR3 nucleotides read TGTGCCAGCAGTTTCTCTCGGACTAGCGGGGGGGAGACCCAGTACTTC. It is translated as CASSFSRTSGGETQYF.

The J gene is TRBJ1-2, the V gene TRBV5-1; D is uncertain. This CDR3 has 13 residues. The germline V and J ends were trimmed by 0 bases and 7 bases, with 10 bases remaining between them. In germline, CDR1 is SGHRS, CDR2 YFSETQ. CDR3 sequence: CASSLEGYRGYTF. CDR3 nucleotide sequence: TGCGCCAGCAGCTTGGAAGGGTACCGTGGCTACACCTTC.

This clone was detected a few times. V usage is TRBV6-1 and J usage is TRBJ1-4; 9 bases are a match to TRBD1. The V gene's germline CDR1 is MNHNS and CDR2 SASEGT. There are 15 residues in the CDR3. V shed 1 base and J 7 bases; nucleotides not matched to a gene: 4. This chain's CDR3 is CASSEEGTGFEKLFF. The CDR3 DNA reads TGTGCCAGCAGTGAAGAGGGGACAGGGTTTGAAAAACTGTTTTTT.

The V and J genes are TRBV5-5 and TRBJ1-2, with no clear D. The CDR3 sequence is 14 residues long. Germline V lookup: CDR1 SGHKS, CDR2 YYEKEE (reference sequence). V was clipped by 0 bases and J by 4 bases, with 10 bases between them. The CDR3 coding sequence is TGTGCCAGCAGCTTGGGGCAGGCCCGCTATGGCTACACCTTC. The encoded protein is CASSLGQARYGYTF.

The V gene is TRBV5-1, the J gene TRBJ1-6, with 10 positions matching TRBD1. Unmatched junction bases numbered 3, after V lost 2 bases and J lost 7 bases. Germline V gene lookup returns CDR1 SGHRS and CDR2 YFSETQ. This CDR3 is built from 15 residues. The CDR3 loop reads CASSFQDRGNSPLHF. The CDR3 DNA is TGCGCCAGCAGCTTCCAGGACAGGGGGAATTCACCCCTCCACTTT.

This chain links TRBV4-2 with TRBJ1-5; D is possibly TRBD1 (6 bases). The CDR3 contains 15 residues. Trimming took off 2 bases at V and 4 bases at J, with 12 bases between the two ends. Germline V gene data show CDR1 as LGHNA and CDR2 as YNFKEQ. This chain's CDR3 is CASSQNRDINQPQHF. In nucleotides, the CDR3 is TGTGCCAGCAGCCAAAACCGGGACATAAATCAGCCCCAGCATTTT.

This clone was counted once. Written as DNA, the CDR3 is TGTGCCAGTAGTATAGGGTCCTATCCGAGATATCAGCCCCAGCATTTT. This gives the protein CASSIGSYPRYQPQHF. The V and J genes are TRBV19 and TRBJ1-5; D not certain. Germline-derived CDR1 and CDR2 are LNHDA and SQIVND (reference sequence). The V end was cut by 1 base, the J end by 5 bases, with 15 bases between. The CDR3 contains 16 residues.

This clone has only a few counts. The CDR3 is CAISPGRTDYPRFGYTF. In DNA, the CDR3 is TGTGCCATCAGTCCAGGTCGGACGGACTACCCTAGATTTGGCTACACCTTC. The rearrangement uses TRBV10-3 and TRBJ1-2, with no clear D. Trimming removed 5 bases at V and 7 bases at J, with 26 bases between. Germline V lookup: CDR1 ENHRY, CDR2 SYGVKD. The CDR3 is 17 residues long.

The chain couples TRBV3-1 (or the pseudogene TRBV3-2) to TRBJ1-6, with 8 bases fitting TRBD1. Germline values: CDR1 LGHDT, CDR2 YNNKEL (reference sequence). There are 15 residues in the CDR3. V was clipped by 1 base and J by 6 bases; unmatched bases: 2. The chain's CDR3 is CASSQVGTGNSPLHF. In nucleotides, the CDR3 is TGTGCCAGCAGCCAAGTTGGGACAGGTAATTCACCCCTCCACTTT.

The chain couples TRBV30 to TRBJ1-2; D is uncertain. Germline lookup yields CDR1 GTSNPN and CDR2 SVGIG (reference sequence). This CDR3 spans 11 amino acids. The V and J ends lost 5 bases and 2 bases respectively, with 6 bases between them. CDR3 in DNA: TGTGCCTGGGGCGACAACTATGGCTACACCTTC. Protein sequence: CAWGDNYGYTF.

The chain has TRBV7-9 and TRBJ2-7; 9 bases line up with TRBD2. CDR1 and CDR2 (germline): SEHNR, FQNEAQ (reference sequence). J was trimmed by 0 bases and V by 2 bases; bases with no gene match: 11. The CDR3 sequence is 18 residues long. In DNA form, the CDR3 reads TGTGCCAGCAGCTTAAGGTCTAGCGGGGCCTTGAGCTCCTACGAGCAGTACTTC. Translation gives CASSLRSSGALSSYEQYF.

The J gene is TRBJ2-7, the V gene TRBV4-1; D call uncertain. Germline V lookup: CDR1 MGHRA, CDR2 YSYEKL. The CDR3 spans 13 residues. Trimming pared 4 bases from V and 3 bases from J, leaving 10 bases between. DNA of the CDR3: TGCGCCAGCAGCCCCCCCCTGGGCTACGAGCAGTACTTC. This sequence encodes CASSPPLGYEQYF.

The gene calls are TRBV5-1 and TRBJ2-7; D is unclear. This CDR3 has 13 amino acids. V was clipped by 1 base and J by 4 bases, with 9 bases between them. From germline, CDR1 is SGHRS and CDR2 YFSETQ. This CDR3 is CASSLSQSYEQYF. For the CDR3, the DNA is TGCGCCAGCAGCTTGAGCCAATCGTACGAGCAGTACTTC.